This T cell receptor (beta chain) originates from a study of Graves' ophthalmopathy and Graves' hyperthyroidism. Amplified material comprised TCR beta CDR3 regions derived from RNA transcripts. Amplification began with first-round RT-PCR using HTBI primers, then second-round multiplex PCR was performed. MiXCR, run by TCRdb on the multiplex PCR reads, gives a single entry per CDR3 protein. The table records over a million distinct CDR3 sequences, roughly 35% of them present only once. Germline trimming cut 4 bases from V and 0 bases from J; bases unmatched to any gene: 9. The germline V gene encodes CDR1 LNHDA and CDR2 SQIVND (reference sequence). CDR3 length: 17 residues. This clonotype occurred many times.

V usage is TRBV19 and J usage is TRBJ1-3; 7 bases fit TRBD1. This clonotype was sampled from an adult man with Graves' hyperthyroidism. What was sequenced was peripheral blood or thyroid tissue (not recorded which). CDR3 sequence (DNA): TGTGCCAGTAGTACCGACAGGGCCTTCATCTCTGGAAACACCATATATTTT. This gives the protein CASSTDRAFISGNTIYF.